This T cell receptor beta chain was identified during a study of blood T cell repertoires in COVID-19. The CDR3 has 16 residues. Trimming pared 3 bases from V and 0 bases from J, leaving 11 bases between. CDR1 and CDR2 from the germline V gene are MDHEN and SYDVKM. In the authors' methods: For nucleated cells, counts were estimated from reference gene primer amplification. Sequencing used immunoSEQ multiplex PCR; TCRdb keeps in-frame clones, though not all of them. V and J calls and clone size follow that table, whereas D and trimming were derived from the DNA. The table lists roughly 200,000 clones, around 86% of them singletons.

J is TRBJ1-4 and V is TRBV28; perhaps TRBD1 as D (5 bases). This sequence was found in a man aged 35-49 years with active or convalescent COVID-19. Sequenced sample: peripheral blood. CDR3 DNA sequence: TGTGCCAGCAGTTTCCTCCAGGGCGCAACTAATGAAAAACTGTTTTTT. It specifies CASSFLQGATNEKLFF.